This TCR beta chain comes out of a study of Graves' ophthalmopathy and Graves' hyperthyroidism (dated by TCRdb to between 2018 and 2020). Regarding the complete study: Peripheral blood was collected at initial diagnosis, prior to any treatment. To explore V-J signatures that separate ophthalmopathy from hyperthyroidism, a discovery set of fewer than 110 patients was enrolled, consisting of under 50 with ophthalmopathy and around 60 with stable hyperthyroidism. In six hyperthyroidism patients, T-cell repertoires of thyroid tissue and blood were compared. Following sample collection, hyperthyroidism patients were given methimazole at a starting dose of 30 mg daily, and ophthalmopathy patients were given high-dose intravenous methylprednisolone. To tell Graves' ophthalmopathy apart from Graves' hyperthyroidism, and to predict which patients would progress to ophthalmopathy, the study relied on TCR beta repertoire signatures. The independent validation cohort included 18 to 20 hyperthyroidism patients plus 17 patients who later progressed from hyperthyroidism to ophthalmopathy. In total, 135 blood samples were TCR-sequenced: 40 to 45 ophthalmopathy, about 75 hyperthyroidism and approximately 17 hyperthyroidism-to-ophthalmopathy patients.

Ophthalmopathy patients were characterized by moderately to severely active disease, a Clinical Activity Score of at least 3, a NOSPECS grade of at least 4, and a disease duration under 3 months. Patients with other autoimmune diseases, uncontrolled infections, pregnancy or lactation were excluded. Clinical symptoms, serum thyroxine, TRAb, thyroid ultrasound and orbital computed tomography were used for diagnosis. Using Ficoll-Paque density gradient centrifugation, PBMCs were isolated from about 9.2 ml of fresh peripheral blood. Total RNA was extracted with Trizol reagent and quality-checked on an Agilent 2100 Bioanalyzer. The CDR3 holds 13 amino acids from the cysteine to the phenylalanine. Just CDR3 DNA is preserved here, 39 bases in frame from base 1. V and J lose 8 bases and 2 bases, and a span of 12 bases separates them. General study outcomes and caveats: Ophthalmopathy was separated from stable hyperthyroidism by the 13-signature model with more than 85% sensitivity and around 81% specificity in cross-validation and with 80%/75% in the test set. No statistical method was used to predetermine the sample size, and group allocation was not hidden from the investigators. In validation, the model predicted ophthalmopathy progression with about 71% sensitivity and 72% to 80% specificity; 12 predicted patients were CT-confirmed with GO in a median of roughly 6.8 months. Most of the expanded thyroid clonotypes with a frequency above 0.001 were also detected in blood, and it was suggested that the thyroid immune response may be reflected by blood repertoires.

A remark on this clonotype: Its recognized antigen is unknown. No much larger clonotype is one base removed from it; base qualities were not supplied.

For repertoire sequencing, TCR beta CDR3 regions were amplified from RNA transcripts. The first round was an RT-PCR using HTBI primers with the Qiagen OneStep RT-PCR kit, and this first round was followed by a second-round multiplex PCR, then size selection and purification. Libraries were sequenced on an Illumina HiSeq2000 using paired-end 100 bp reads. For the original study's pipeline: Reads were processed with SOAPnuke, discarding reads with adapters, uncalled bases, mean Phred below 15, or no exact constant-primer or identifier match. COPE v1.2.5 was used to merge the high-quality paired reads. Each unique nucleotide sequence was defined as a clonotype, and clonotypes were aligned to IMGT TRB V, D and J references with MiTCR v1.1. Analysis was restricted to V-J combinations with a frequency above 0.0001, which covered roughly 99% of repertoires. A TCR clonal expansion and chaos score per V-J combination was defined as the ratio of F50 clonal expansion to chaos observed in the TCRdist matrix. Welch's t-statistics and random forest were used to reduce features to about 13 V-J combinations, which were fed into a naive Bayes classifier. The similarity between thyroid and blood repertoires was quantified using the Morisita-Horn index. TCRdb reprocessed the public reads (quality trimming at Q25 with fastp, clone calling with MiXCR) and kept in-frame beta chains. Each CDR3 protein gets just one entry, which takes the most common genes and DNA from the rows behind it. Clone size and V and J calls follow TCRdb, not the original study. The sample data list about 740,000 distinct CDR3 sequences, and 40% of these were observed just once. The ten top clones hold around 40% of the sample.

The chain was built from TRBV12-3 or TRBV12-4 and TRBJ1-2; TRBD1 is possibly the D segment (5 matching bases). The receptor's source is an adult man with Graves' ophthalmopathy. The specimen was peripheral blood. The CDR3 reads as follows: CASGLGGNYGYTF. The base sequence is TGTGCCAGCGGTCTCGGGGGGAACTATGGCTACACCTTC.